This T cell receptor beta chain is from a study of CD4+ T cells in melanoma. Sequenced by immunoSEQ multiplex PCR; TCRdb stores in-frame clones only, minus some. The data show roughly 140,000 clones, around nine tenths seen once. V lost 5 bases to trimming and J lost 3 bases; unmatched junction nucleotides: 6. This CDR3 has 14 amino acids. In germline, CDR1 is SGHTA, CDR2 FQGNSA. The chain uses TRBV7-2 and TRBJ2-5; 7 nucleotides match TRBD2. This receptor was taken from a human donor with melanoma. The CDR3 is CASSRSLAEETQYF. The DNA of the CDR3 is TGTGCCAGCAGCAGATCGCTAGCGGAAGAGACCCAGTACTTC.